A selection of T cell receptor beta chains follows, all from one sample in a study of OX40 agonist ivuxolimab in advanced cancers. The repertoire was sequenced with immunoSEQ multiplex PCR; TCRdb's copy has only in-frame clones and lacks some. The sample records tens of thousands of clones, approximately 90% being singletons. The specimen was CD4+ or CD8+ T cells sorted from blood, collected in a trial of the OX40 agonist ivuxolimab. These receptors were obtained from an adult with an advanced solid tumor such as melanoma, head and neck, liver or kidney cancer. The CDR3 runs from the conserved cysteine through the conserved F or W. A D gene is named only where the DNA matches it firmly. Size is omitted from some rows. Given values are once, few, many or a class for expanded clones.

TRBV6-6	TRBJ2-1	.	TRBD1	TGTGCCAGCAGTAAGGGACAGGGGTTCAACTACAATGAGCAGTTCTTC	CASSKGQGFNYNEQFF
TRBV28	TRBJ2-1	.	TRBD2	TGTGCCAGCCTCCCGGGACTAGCGGAGACCGAGCAGTTCTTC	CASLPGLAETEQFF
TRBV5-1	TRBJ2-2	.	TRBD2	TGCGCCAGCAGCTTGGCACTAGCGGGAGCTTTTATGTACACCGGGGAGCTGTTTTTT	CASSLALAGAFMYTGELFF
TRBV27	TRBJ2-7	.	TRBD1	TGTGCCAGCAAGGGGCGAAAGGGGGCGTCCTACGAGCAGTACTTC	CASKGRKGASYEQYF
TRBV19	TRBJ2-6	.	TRBD1	TGTGCCAGTACCGGGGCAGGGGGAACTGCTGGGGCCAACGTCCTGACTTTC	CASTGAGGTAGANVLTF
TRBV7-9	TRBJ1-1	.	TRBD1	TGTGCCAGCACCTATACAGGGGGCTGGAGCACTGAAGCTTTCTTT	CASTYTGGWSTEAFF
TRBV7-2	TRBJ1-3	.	.	TGTGCCAGCAGCCACTCGGACTCTGGAAACACCATATATTTT	CASSHSDSGNTIYF
TRBV10-3	TRBJ1-4	.	TRBD1	TGTGCCAGCAGACAGGGCGCAACTAATGAAAAACTGTTTTTT	CASRQGATNEKLFF
TRBV5-1	TRBJ2-7	once	TRBD1	TGCGCCAGCAGCCCTGGACAGGTTTCATCCGAGCAGTACTTC	CASSPGQVSSEQYF
TRBV6-5	TRBJ2-7	.	.	TGTGCCAGCACCGACGCTTACTACGAGCAGTACTTC	CASTDAYYEQYF
TRBV14	TRBJ2-7	.	.	TGTGCCAGCAGCCAGAATCCGGGACCGCGCTACGAGCAGTACTTC	CASSQNPGPRYEQYF
TRBV7-8	TRBJ2-7	.	.	TGTGCCAGCAGCTTAGTTGTAGCTCCCTACGAGCAGTACTTC	CASSLVVAPYEQYF
TRBV27	TRBJ2-1	.	.	TGTGCCAGCAGTTTACGTCTCTCCTACAATGAGCAGTTCTTC	CASSLRLSYNEQFF
TRBV7-2	TRBJ2-2	.	.	TGTGCCAGCAGCTTAGGGGGGACGGTGAACACCGGGGAGCTGTTTTTT	CASSLGGTVNTGELFF
TRBV2	TRBJ1-1	.	TRBD1	TGTGCCAGCAGAGGAAGCCGGGACAGGGGTTCAGAAGCTTTCTTT	CASRGSRDRGSEAFF
TRBV21-1	TRBJ2-1	.	.	TGTGCCAGCAGCAAAATGGACCGGGGCCACACGACCCCCCATGAGCAGTTCTTC	CASSKMDRGHTTPHEQFF
TRBV12-2	TRBJ2-2	.	.	TGTGCAAGTCGCTCCCCCTTCCTTAGCGGGAGGGCGAGCACCGGGGAGCTGTTTTTT	CASRSPFLSGRASTGELFF
TRBV27	TRBJ2-7	.	.	TGTGCCAGCAGTTTATCGTTCGGTTCCTACGAGCAGTACTTC	CASSLSFGSYEQYF
TRBV5-8	TRBJ1-1	.	.	TGTGCCAGCAGCTTGGGGCAGCGGACTGAAGCTTTCTTT	CASSLGQRTEAFF
TRBV2	TRBJ2-5	once	.	TGTGCCAGCATCGGGGTGAAAGAGACCCAGTACTTC	CASIGVKETQYF
TRBV5-1	TRBJ1-6	.	TRBD1	TGCGCCAGCAGCTACTCACAGGGGTCCAATTCACCCCTCCACTTT	CASSYSQGSNSPLHF
TRBV6-5	TRBJ1-2	.	TRBD1	TGTGCCAGCAGCCTTACCGGACAGGGGGTAGCTGGCTACACCTTC	CASSLTGQGVAGYTF
TRBV27	TRBJ2-7	.	TRBD1	TGTGCCACCAGGATCCAACCGGGACAGGGGTGGGAGCAGTACTTC	CATRIQPGQGWEQYF
TRBV6-5	TRBJ2-3	.	.	TGTGCCAGCAGTCGGAGCGGGAGCACAGATACGCAGTATTTT	CASSRSGSTDTQYF
TRBV10-3	TRBJ2-7	.	TRBD1	TGTGCCACGAAAACAGAGGGACAGGGGATTGACGAGCAGTACTTC	CATKTEGQGIDEQYF
TRBV10-1	TRBJ2-5	.	.	TGCGCCAGCACGTGGCCTCCTCGACAGGCCCAAGAGACCCAGTACTTC	CASTWPPRQAQETQYF
TRBV7-6	TRBJ2-1	.	TRBD2	TGTGCCAGCAGCTTAAGCGGGAACCCCCCCGATGAGCAGTTCTTC	CASSLSGNPPDEQFF
TRBV2	TRBJ1-1	.	TRBD1	TGTGCCAGCAGAAAAGAGGGACAGCAATTAATGAACACTGAAGCTTTCTTT	CASRKEGQQLMNTEAFF
TRBV10-2	TRBJ2-1	.	TRBD2	TGCGCCAGCAGTGATAGCGGGGGGGACTACAATGAGCAGTTCTTC	CASSDSGGDYNEQFF
TRBV19	TRBJ2-4	.	TRBD2	TGTGCCAGTAGTGCTAGCGGGGCGTCAAGAAACATTCAGTACTTC	CASSASGASRNIQYF
TRBV28	TRBJ2-3	.	TRBD1	TGTGCCAGCAGTTCGGGACAGGGTATCCCAGATACGCAGTATTTT	CASSSGQGIPDTQYF
TRBV5-8	TRBJ2-2	.	TRBD2	TGTGCCAGCAGCTTACTAGCGGGAGGCACCGGGGAGCTGTTTTTT	CASSLLAGGTGELFF
TRBV5-1	TRBJ1-1	.	.	TGCGCCAGCAGCCTGGGACGAGGGGTCGAGAGGATGAACACTGAAGCTTTCTTT	CASSLGRGVERMNTEAFF
TRBV5-1	TRBJ2-3	.	.	TGCGCCAGCAGCTTCGGCACAGGTCCCTCAGATACGCAGTATTTT	CASSFGTGPSDTQYF
TRBV19	TRBJ1-2	.	.	TGTGCCAGTAGTATTATGGCCGGCCGTCACTACACCTTC	CASSIMAGRHYTF
TRBV5-4	TRBJ2-1	.	TRBD2	TGTGCCAGCAGCGCAACTAGCGGCCCATACAATGAGCAGTTCTTC	CASSATSGPYNEQFF
TRBV18	TRBJ1-1	.	.	TGTGCCAGCTCACCACAGGGCACTGAAGCTTTCTTT	CASSPQGTEAFF
TRBV6-1	TRBJ2-1	.	.	TGTGCCAGCAGTAACACCTTACAGTTCTTC	CASSNTLQFF
TRBV9	TRBJ1-1	.	TRBD1	TGTGCCAGCAGCTCACAGACAGGGGGGGACACTGAAGCTTTCTTT	CASSSQTGGDTEAFF
TRBV5-4	TRBJ2-1	.	TRBD2	TGTGCCAGCAGCCCTACCACGGGACTAGCGGGGGGTGAGCAGTTCTTC	CASSPTTGLAGGEQFF
TRBV9	TRBJ2-3	.	TRBD2	TGTGCCAGCAGCGTAGGGACTAGCGAAATCAGGGGGACGCAGTATTTT	CASSVGTSEIRGTQYF
TRBV2	TRBJ1-5	few	.	TGTGCCAGCAGAATATGGGGGGCTCAGCCCCAGCATTTT	CASRIWGAQPQHF
TRBV7-2	TRBJ1-1	.	.	TGTGCCAGCAGCTTAAGTCAGGGTCAGACAGCTTTCTTT	CASSLSQGQTAFF
TRBV5-4	TRBJ2-1	.	TRBD1	TGTGCCAGCAGCCCCGGGACAGGGGACTACAATGAGCAGTTCTTC	CASSPGTGDYNEQFF
TRBV6-5	TRBJ2-7	.	.	TGTGCCAGCAGTCCCGGGGGTTACGAGCAGTACTTC	CASSPGGYEQYF
TRBV11-2	TRBJ2-2	once	.	TGTGCCAGCAGCTTAGGGGCAGCCTTTAACACCGGGGAGCTGTTTTTT	CASSLGAAFNTGELFF
TRBV16	TRBJ2-2	few	TRBD2	TGTGCCAGCAGCGATACTAGCGGGAGTAACACCGGGGAGCTGTTTTTT	CASSDTSGSNTGELFF
TRBV27	TRBJ2-3	.	TRBD1	TGTGCCAGCAGTTTATACAGGGGAGATACGCAGTATTTT	CASSLYRGDTQYF
TRBV2	TRBJ2-1	.	.	TGTGCCAGCAAGCCAGCGGAAAACAATGAGCAGTTCTTC	CASKPAENNEQFF
TRBV18	TRBJ2-2	.	TRBD1	TGTGCCAGCTCACAGTGGGACAGGGGGAACACCGGGGAGCTGTTTTTT	CASSQWDRGNTGELFF
TRBV6-5	TRBJ1-1	.	TRBD1	TGTGCCAGCAGTTACCACACAGGGGTCGAAGCTTTCTTT	CASSYHTGVEAFF
TRBV5-1	TRBJ1-3	.	.	TGCGCCAGCAGCTCCGGCTCTGGAAACACCATATATTTT	CASSSGSGNTIYF
TRBV6-1	TRBJ2-7	.	TRBD2	TGTGCCAGCAGTGGACCGGGACTAGCGGGACTCGAGCAGTACTTC	CASSGPGLAGLEQYF
TRBV5-4	TRBJ2-7	.	.	TGTGCCAGCAGCTTTAAGGGTGTGTCCTACGAGCAGTACTTC	CASSFKGVSYEQYF
TRBV6-5	TRBJ1-1	.	TRBD1	TGTGCCAGCAGAACAGGGGGCCCTGAAGCTTTCTTT	CASRTGGPEAFF
TRBV4-1	TRBJ2-3	.	TRBD1	TGCGCCAGCAGCCAACTGGACAGGGGAAATAGAGATACGCAGTATTTT	CASSQLDRGNRDTQYF